This T cell receptor (beta chain) came from a study of T cells in women clearing cervical HPV infection. As for the study in general: Cases were women with histologically confirmed HPV16-related CIN3 or worse, including a couple of invasive cancers. Case blood was drawn a median approximately 150 days after lesion detection.

Concerning this clone itself: Its antigen is not known. Coverage ceases 3 residues before the CDR3 finishes, and the germline J gene fills in the end.

Findings and caveats of the study: TRBV6-7 abundance was lower in cases than controls (around 0.1% versus 0.15%).

Repertoires were generated with immunoSEQ multiplex PCR, while TCRdb's copy carries only in-frame clones and drops some. Its listing shows tens of thousands of clones. This CDR3 region has 15 residues. V lost 7 bases, J lost 7 bases, and 14 bases stayed unmatched. CDR1 is SGHNT and CDR2 is YYREEE in the germline V gene (reference sequence). The chain has TRBV5-4 and TRBJ1-1; TRBD1 aligns across 9 bases. The source is a woman aged 18-70 years with a cervical HPV16 infection that either progressed to CIN3+ or cleared (not recorded which). Material: blood buffy coat. CDR3 residues: CASQSTGTGSSEAFF. The part of the CDR3 DNA that was read is TGTGCCAGCCAGTCGACCGGGACAGGGAGTAGTGAA.